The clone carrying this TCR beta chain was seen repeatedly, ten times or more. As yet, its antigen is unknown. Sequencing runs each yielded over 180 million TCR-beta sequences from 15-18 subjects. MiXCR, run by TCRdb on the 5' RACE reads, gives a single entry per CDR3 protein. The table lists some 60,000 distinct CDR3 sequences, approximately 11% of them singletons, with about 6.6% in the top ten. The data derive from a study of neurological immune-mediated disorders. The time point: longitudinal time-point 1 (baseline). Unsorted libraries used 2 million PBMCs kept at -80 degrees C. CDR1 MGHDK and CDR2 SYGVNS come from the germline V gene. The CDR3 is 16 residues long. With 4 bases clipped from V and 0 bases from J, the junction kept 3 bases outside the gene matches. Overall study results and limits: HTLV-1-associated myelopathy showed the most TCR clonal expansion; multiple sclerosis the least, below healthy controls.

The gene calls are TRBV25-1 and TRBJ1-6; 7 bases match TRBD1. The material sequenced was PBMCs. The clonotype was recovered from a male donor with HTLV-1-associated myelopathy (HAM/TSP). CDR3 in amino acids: CASSVAGGSYNSPLHF. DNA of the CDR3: TGTGCCAGCAGTGTCGCAGGGGGCTCCTATAATTCACCCCTCCACTTT.